This T cell receptor beta chain was identified in a study of cytomegalovirus exposure and HLA in healthy donors. Looking at the study overall: Out of about 180 million T cells, an earlier analysis found some 120 million unique TCR beta sequences in total.

This PCR relied on a set of 60 Vbeta primers and 13 Jbeta primers. The data were produced by immunoSEQ multiplex PCR, yet TCRdb's version contains in-frame clones alone and is incomplete. Here the sample spans 60,000 to 90,000 clones, approximately 63% being singletons. The CDR3 contains 13 residues. The germline gives CDR1 SGHRS, CDR2 YFSETQ. V lost 4 bases and J 2 bases, leaving 6 bases between the germline ends. Specimen: PBMCs. The J gene is TRBJ2-2, the V gene TRBV5-1, with unresolved D. The sequence was collected from a woman in her forties or fifties in good health and CMV-seropositive. The DNA for the CDR3 is TGCGCCAGCAGCATAGAAAACACCGGGGAGCTGTTTTTT. Amino acids: CASSIENTGELFF.